This paragraph covers one T cell receptor beta chain sequence. Its target is not known. The source of the sample is a study of regulatory T cells in long-lasting Graves disease. Study-level findings and limits: TCR diversity was lower in persistent Graves' patients than in newly diagnosed ones. Newly diagnosed disease favored TRBV20-1 and TRBJ2-1 over persistent disease.

V was cut by 2 bases and J by 0 bases, with 10 bases left in between. The germline gives CDR1 SGHDN, CDR2 FVKESK. The CDR3 is 16 residues long. This sample's time point: persistent/refractory GD, antithyroid drugs over 5 years with positive TRAb. From PBMCs, RNA was extracted and then used to make the TCR library. Assembly of TCR beta libraries relied on iRepertoire HTBI primers together with Arm-PCR of CDR3 regions. In the original processing: Identified across the samples were 50 to 70 TRBV segments and roughly 13 TRBJ segments. Via MiXCR, TCRdb re-called the multiplex PCR reads, giving one row per CDR3 protein. These V and J calls rely on TCRdb rather than the paper's analysis. The sample carries hundreds of thousands of distinct CDR3 sequences, less than 25% recorded once.

The source material was peripheral blood mononuclear cells (PBMCs), sampled when the disease was refractory, from a patient treated with antithyroid drugs. This TCR came from a female donor with Graves disease. This chain links TRBV14 with TRBJ2-2, with TRBD1 as a possible D gene (6 bases). The CDR3 loop is CASSQLGHSNTGELFF. For the CDR3, the DNA is TGTGCCAGCAGCCAACTGGGACATTCGAACACCGGGGAGCTGTTTTTT.